This TCR beta chain appears in the sequencing data of a study of sequential checkpoint blockade in melanoma. TCRdb's table, derived via immunoSEQ multiplex PCR, lists solely in-frame clones and lacks some. The data show about 38,000 clones, about 88% seen once. Indicated treatment: randomized to nivolumab then ipilimumab (arm A) or the reverse (arm B). DNA-damaging chemotherapy had not been given to any patient beforehand. The germline V and J ends were trimmed by 2 bases and 2 bases, with 9 bases remaining between them. Germline assignment: CDR1 SGHRS and CDR2 YFSETQ. The CDR3 is 14 residues long. This clonotype was sampled from a human donor with melanoma. The chain recombines TRBV5-1 with TRBJ2-3, with D possibly TRBD1 on 5 matching bases. This specimen was CD8+ T cells sorted from blood (inferred from file names), taken from a patient given nivolumab and ipilimumab in sequence. This CDR3 is CASSFRAFTDTQYF. In nucleotides, the CDR3 is TGCGCCAGCAGCTTCAGGGCGTTCACAGATACGCAGTATTTT.